This TCR beta chain comes out of a study of somatic mutations in cytotoxic T cells in rheumatoid arthritis. Points from the study as a whole: Neither rheumatoid arthritis patients nor age-matched healthy controls had significantly different CD8+ T-cell clonality from the other group. About an eighth of the roughly 60 patients had a largest CD8+ clone above 20% of CD8+ cells.

Only in-frame clones appear in the TCRdb table, and some are missing; sequencing was by immunoSEQ multiplex PCR. The data contain roughly 6,800 clones, 60% of them singletons. About this clone itself: What it binds is unknown.

Women made up around 55% of the healthy controls, who were blood donors with a median age of approximately 54 years (range roughly 21-70). The sample comprised CD8+ T cells sorted from blood. The TCR originated in a woman in her thirties or forties in good health.

Here the CDR3 DNA reads TGTGCCAGCAGCTTGGGGACAGGGGGCCGGGCGGGAGTCGATGAGCAGTTCTTC. It translates to CASSLGTGGRAGVDEQFF. The V call is TRBV7-9, the J call TRBJ2-1; the match to TRBD1 covers 12 bases. The J segment lost 8 bases and the V segment lost 3 bases, leaving 14 bases of the junction unmatched. Germline-derived CDR1 and CDR2 are SEHNR and FQNEAQ (reference sequence). The length of the CDR3 is 18 residues.